This T cell receptor (beta chain) was profiled in a study of cytomegalovirus exposure and HLA in healthy donors. In the study overall: The Caucasian-associated ancestry cluster held roughly 81% of roughly 370 genotyped donors.

The PCR made use of 60 Vbeta and 13 Jbeta primers. Sequenced by immunoSEQ multiplex PCR; TCRdb stores in-frame clones only, minus some. The sample has 38,000 or so clones. The CDR3 is made up of 15 amino acids. V was shortened by 0 bases and J by 4 bases, with 13 bases between the two germline ends. Germline CDR1 and CDR2: SGHRS and YFSETQ. The sequence was obtained from a middle-aged man in good health and CMV-seropositive. The rearrangement uses TRBV5-1 and TRBJ1-2, with D perhaps TRBD1 (6 bases). The sequencing input was PBMCs. The CDR3 DNA is TGCGCCAGCAGCTTGGGGGCGGACAGAGCCTATGGCTACACCTTC. It codes for CASSLGADRAYGYTF.